This TCR beta chain was identified during a study of molecular identifiers for immune sequencing clone quantification. Whole-study findings and limits: Among more than 850,000 naive cells, spiked Jurkat TCR RNA from a single cell was reportedly detectable.

Looked up from germline, CDR1 is KGHSH and CDR2 is LQKENI. The CDR3 runs to 16 residues. This clonotype has a single count. The antigen is undetermined. A much larger clone differs from this one at a single base, so this may be a read error. TCRdb reprocessed the PCR reads with MiXCR, giving one entry per CDR3 protein. This sample has over 600,000 distinct CDR3 sequences, with about 20% found just once. The specimen was naive CD8+ T cells from blood, with Jurkat cell RNA spiked in. The subset here: FACS-sorted CD8+CD4-CCR7+CD45RA+ naive T cells. The clonotype originates from a human donor in good health. Some libraries in this study had Jurkat cell RNA spiked in. This rearrangement joins TRBV18 to TRBJ1-3; D uncertain. CDR3 residues: CASSPPPGTTGNAIYF. The DNA of the CDR3 is TGTGCCAGCTCACCCCCCCCAGGAACTACTGGAAACGCCATATATTTT.